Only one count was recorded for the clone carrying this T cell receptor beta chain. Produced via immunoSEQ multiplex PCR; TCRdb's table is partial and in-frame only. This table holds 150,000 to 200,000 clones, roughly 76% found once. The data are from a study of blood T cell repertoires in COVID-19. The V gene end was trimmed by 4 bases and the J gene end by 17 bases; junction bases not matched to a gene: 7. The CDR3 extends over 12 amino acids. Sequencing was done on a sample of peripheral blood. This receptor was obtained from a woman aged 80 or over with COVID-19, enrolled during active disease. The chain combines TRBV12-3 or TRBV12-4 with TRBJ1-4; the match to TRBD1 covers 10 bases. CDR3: CASSSGDRGIFF. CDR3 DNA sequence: TGTGCCAGCAGTTCCGGGGACAGGGGTATTTTTTTT.